This is a list of T cell receptor beta chains from one sample in a study of blood T cell repertoires in COVID-19. Here immunoSEQ multiplex PCR was the method, and the copy in TCRdb shows in-frame clones only, minus some. The table includes some 220,000 clones, 80% to 90% detected once. Sequenced: peripheral blood. The receptors were sampled from a man in his fifties with active or convalescent COVID-19. Each CDR3 is given with its conserved first and last residue. The order of the fields is J gene, V gene, D gene, clone size, CDR3 protein, CDR3 DNA. The D gene is left open where the match is weak. The listing skips clone size in some rows; elsewhere it reads once, few, many or a size class.

TRBJ1-2 | TRBV12-3/TRBV12-4 | TRBD1 | NA | CASTLGTAYGYTF | TGTGCCAGCACCTTGGGGACAGCCTATGGCTACACCTTC
TRBJ2-7 | TRBV10-3 | NA | NA | CAISVELYYEQYF | TGTGCCATCAGTGTCGAACTGTACTACGAGCAGTACTTC
TRBJ2-7 | TRBV30 | TRBD2 | NA | CAWQTSGVYEQYF | TGTGCCTGGCAGACTAGCGGAGTCTACGAGCAGTACTTC
TRBJ2-2 | TRBV7-7 | NA | once | CASSLVGQGGCAGELFF | TGTGCTAGCAGCTTAGTAGGCCAGGGAGGTTGCGCCGGGGAGCTGTTTTTT
TRBJ2-6 | TRBV9 | TRBD2 | NA | CASSLSVGTSSGANVLTF | TGTGCCAGCAGCCTCAGTGTGGGGACTAGCTCTGGGGCCAACGTCCTGACTTTC
TRBJ2-3 | TRBV7-7 | NA | NA | CASSLTGPDTQYF | TGTGCTAGCAGCTTAACAGGCCCCGATACGCAGTATTTT
TRBJ1-6 | TRBV28 | TRBD1 | NA | CASSTGQGTIRKRPLHF | TGTGCCAGCAGTACGGGACAGGGGACCATAAGGAAAAGGCCCCTCCACTTT
TRBJ1-3 | TRBV20-1 | NA | NA | CSYSYGNTIYF | TGCAGCTACAGCTACGGAAACACCATATATTTT
TRBJ1-5 | TRBV5-5 | NA | NA | CASSLDRVQPQHF | TGTGCCAGCAGCTTGGACAGGGTTCAGCCCCAGCATTTT
TRBJ2-7 | TRBV6-5 | TRBD1 | NA | CASSSAVTGVDEQYF | TGTGCCAGCAGTTCCGCCGTGACAGGGGTCGACGAGCAGTACTTC
TRBJ2-1 | TRBV19 | NA | NA | CASKAGYYNEQFF | TGTGCCAGTAAGGCAGGGTACTACAATGAGCAGTTCTTC
TRBJ2-7 | TRBV5-1 | TRBD2 | NA | CASSLEASGRLYEQYF | TGCGCCAGCAGCTTGGAGGCTAGCGGGAGGCTCTACGAGCAGTACTTC
TRBJ2-1 | TRBV28 | TRBD1 | NA | CASRPRDRLYNEQFF | TGTGCCAGCAGGCCCCGGGACAGACTTTACAATGAGCAGTTCTTC
TRBJ1-6 | TRBV12-2 | NA | NA | CASRLPGDRGIYSPLHF | TGTGCAAGTCGCTTACCGGGGGACAGGGGGATCTATTCACCCCTCCACTTT
TRBJ2-3 | TRBV21-1 | NA | NA | CASSKGNGLAGVTDTQYF | TGTGCCAGCAGCAAAGGAAACGGACTAGCGGGGGTAACAGATACGCAGTATTTT
TRBJ2-7 | TRBV13 | TRBD2 | NA | CASSSRLAAYEQYF | TGTGCCAGCAGCTCCCGACTAGCTGCCTACGAGCAGTACTTC
TRBJ1-2 | TRBV4-1 | NA | NA | CASSLQGSKDYGYTF | TGCGCCAGCAGCCTGCAGGGGTCTAAGGACTATGGCTACACCTTC
TRBJ2-1 | TRBV7-3 | NA | once | CASSMGPLTGNEQFF | TGTGCCAGTTCTATGGGGCCCCTTACGGGCAATGAGCAGTTCTTC
TRBJ1-2 | TRBV7-8 | TRBD1 | NA | CASSSGSGGVYGYTF | TGTGCCAGCAGCTCAGGGTCAGGGGGCGTCTATGGCTACACCTTC
TRBJ2-3 | TRBV11-2 | TRBD2 | NA | CASSLGLAGGRDHTQYF | TGTGCCAGCAGCTTAGGGCTAGCGGGGGGCCGGGACCATACGCAGTATTTT
TRBJ2-7 | TRBV28 | NA | NA | CASSPAVNDEQYF | TGTGCCAGCAGCCCCGCAGTTAACGACGAGCAGTACTTC
TRBJ1-4 | TRBV27 | NA | NA | CASSPLPGHTNEKLFF | TGTGCCAGCAGCCCGCTCCCGGGACACACTAATGAAAAACTGTTTTTT
TRBJ1-1 | TRBV28 | TRBD1 | few | CASSLWTGKNTEAFF | TGTGCCAGCAGTTTATGGACAGGGAAGAACACTGAAGCTTTCTTT
TRBJ2-2 | TRBV2 | NA | few | CASSFTTRTNTGELFF | TGTGCCAGCAGCTTCACGACTAGAACGAACACCGGGGAGCTGTTTTTT
TRBJ1-2 | TRBV18 | TRBD1 | NA | CASSPLTGGDGGYTF | TGTGCCAGCTCACCCCTAACAGGGGGAGATGGGGGCTACACCTTC
TRBJ1-5 | TRBV27 | NA | NA | CASSSYRANQPQHF | TGTGCCAGCAGTTCTTACAGAGCCAATCAGCCCCAGCATTTT
TRBJ1-4 | TRBV29-1 | NA | NA | CGLEGANEKLFF | TGCGGTCTCGAAGGGGCTAATGAAAAACTGTTTTTT
TRBJ1-5 | TRBV7-2 | NA | NA | CASSLFRGGNQPQHF | TGTGCCAGCAGCTTATTCAGGGGCGGAAATCAGCCCCAGCATTTT
TRBJ1-6 | TRBV28 | NA | NA | CASSQYKENSPLHF | TGTGCCAGCAGCCAATACAAGGAGAATTCACCCCTCCACTTT
TRBJ2-1 | TRBV7-9 | TRBD2 | few | CASSPQAGNGGNEQFF | TGTGCCAGCAGCCCTCAAGCGGGAAATGGGGGGAATGAGCAGTTCTTC
TRBJ1-6 | TRBV5-4 | NA | NA | CASSSAPGQGSWTPLHF | TGTGCCAGCAGTTCGGCTCCGGGACAAGGATCGTGGACACCCCTCCACTTT
TRBJ2-2 | TRBV6-5 | NA | NA | CASSSHRDVLTGELFF | TGTGCCAGCAGTTCCCACAGGGATGTGTTGACCGGGGAGCTGTTTTTT
TRBJ2-6 | TRBV19 | TRBD1 | NA | CASTPAGGAGANVLTF | TGTGCCAGTACCCCCGCAGGGGGCGCTGGGGCCAACGTCCTGACTTTC